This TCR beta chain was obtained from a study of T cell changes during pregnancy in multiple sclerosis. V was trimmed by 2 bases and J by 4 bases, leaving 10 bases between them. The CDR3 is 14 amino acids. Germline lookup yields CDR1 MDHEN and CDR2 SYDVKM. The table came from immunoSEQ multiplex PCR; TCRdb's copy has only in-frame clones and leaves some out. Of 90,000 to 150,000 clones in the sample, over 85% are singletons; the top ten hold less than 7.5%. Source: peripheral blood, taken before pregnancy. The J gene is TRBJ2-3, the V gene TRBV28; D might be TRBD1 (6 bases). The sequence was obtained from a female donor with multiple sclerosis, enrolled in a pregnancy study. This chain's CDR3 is CASSLGQGSDTQYF. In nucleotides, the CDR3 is TGTGCCAGCAGTTTAGGCCAGGGGTCAGATACGCAGTATTTT.